These 28 T cell receptor beta chains were all obtained from the same sample, sequenced in a study of T cell responses to AZD1222 COVID-19 vaccine. Produced via immunoSEQ multiplex PCR; TCRdb's table is partial and in-frame only. This table has about 190,000 clones, around 94% appearing once. The sequenced sample was peripheral blood, obtained on day 0 of AZD1222 vaccination. The receptor set was obtained from an adult in good health.

This sequence joins TRBV6-8 and TRBJ2-5; either TRBD1 or TRBD2 may supply D (5 bases each). Germline assignment: CDR1 MNHGY and CDR2 SAAAGT. Trimming took 11 bases from V and 2 from J, leaving 18 bases between them. CDR3 size: 14 residues. The CDR3 loop is CAYMRGRGQETQYF. DNA of the CDR3: TGTGCCTATATGAGGGGACGGGGTCAAGAGACCCAGTACTTC.

This chain's CDR3 is CASSTGQGNQPQHF. CDR3 in DNA: TGTGCCAGCAGCACGGGACAGGGGAATCAGCCCCAGCATTTT. This chain uses TRBV11-2 with TRBJ1-5; the match to TRBD1 covers 10 bases. The germline V gene encodes CDR1 SGHAT and CDR2 FQNNGV. This CDR3 contains 14 residues. The junction had 2 bases not matched to a gene; V was cut back by 5 bases and J by 4 bases.

V usage is TRBV9 and J usage is TRBJ1-3, with TRBD1 as a possible D gene (6 bases). The germline V and J ends were trimmed by 3 bases and 2 bases, with 9 bases remaining between them. CDR1 SGDLS and CDR2 YYNGEE come from the germline V gene. The CDR3 loop spans 14 amino acids. DNA of the CDR3: TGTGCCAGCAGCGAGGGGGACACTGGAAACACCATATATTTT. This gives the protein CASSEGDTGNTIYF.

The chain employs TRBV11-3 and TRBJ1-1; D ambiguous. Per germline, CDR1 SGHNT and CDR2 YENEEA. The CDR3 length is 13 residues. The V gene lost 3 bases and the J gene lost 1 base, with 6 bases spanning the gap. CDR3 sequence: CASSFEGNTEAFF. CDR3 DNA sequence: TGTGCCAGCAGCTTTGAGGGGAACACTGAAGCTTTCTTT. The full variable domain, its missing parts supplied by reference TRBV11-3 and TRBJ1-1, is EAGVVQSPRYKIIEKKQPVAFWCNPISGHNTLYWYLQNLGQGPELLIRYENEEAVDDSQLPKDRFSAERLKGVDSTLKIQPAELGDSAVYLCASSFEGNTEAFFGQGTRLTVV.

The chain joins TRBV20-1 to TRBJ2-1, with TRBD2 matching 9 bases. CDR1 is DFQATT and CDR2 is SNEGSKA in the germline V gene (reference sequence). The CDR3 is made up of 14 amino acids. Germline trimming cut 3 bases from V and 6 bases from J; bases unmatched to any gene: 6. The CDR3 coding sequence is TGCAGTGCTAGTTCGGCTAGCGGGGTCAATGAGCAGTTCTTC. It translates to CSASSASGVNEQFF.

V usage is TRBV11-2 and J usage is TRBJ2-1; no reliable D call. Trimming took off 5 bases at V and 0 bases at J, with 11 bases between the two ends. CDR1 SGHAT and CDR2 FQNNGV come from the germline V gene. The CDR3 covers 15 residues. CDR3 residues: CASSPLAVSYNEQFF. In nucleotides, the CDR3 is TGTGCCAGCAGCCCCCTGGCGGTCTCCTACAATGAGCAGTTCTTC.

V and J are TRBV7-8 and TRBJ1-6; 9 positions match TRBD1. Germline V lookup: CDR1 SGHVS, CDR2 FQNEAQ. V shed 5 bases, J shed 10 bases, and the junction held 9 bases outside the gene matches. The CDR3 is 15 residues long. CDR3 coding DNA: TGTGCCAGCAGCCCGACTGGGACAGGGCCCTCACCCCTCCACTTT. This gives the protein CASSPTGTGPSPLHF.

The CDR3 DNA reads TGTGCCAGCAGCCCGGCTAGCGGGGGACCTCTGAACACCGGGGAGCTGTTTTTT. Its translation: CASSPASGGPLNTGELFF. The gene calls are TRBV7-9 and TRBJ2-2; 10 bases match TRBD2. This CDR3 has 18 amino acids. Germline V gene sequence: CDR1 SEHNR, CDR2 FQNEAQ (reference sequence). V lost 5 bases and J lost 1; bases outside the gene matches: 10.

The CDR3 sequence: CASSLGDRLLWDEQFF. The CDR3 DNA reads as TGTGCCAGCAGCTTAGGGGACAGGTTGCTGTGGGATGAGCAGTTCTTC. The chain uses TRBV7-9 and TRBJ2-1; the match to TRBD1 covers 8 bases. The CDR3 is made up of 16 amino acids. In germline, CDR1 is SEHNR, CDR2 FQNEAQ (reference sequence). Trimming at V came to 1 base and at J to 8 bases, leaving 10 bases not matched to a gene.

The rearrangement uses TRBV29-1 and TRBJ2-7; 11 positions match TRBD2. V shed 1 base and J 6 bases; nucleotides not matched to a gene: 5. CDR1 is SQVTM, CDR2 ANQGSEA, per germline. This CDR3 comprises 14 residues. CDR3 protein: CSVEGLAGFSEQYF. CDR3 coding DNA: TGCAGCGTTGAAGGACTAGCGGGGTTTAGCGAGCAGTACTTC.

The CDR3 DNA is TGTGCCAGCAGCTTGGCTCTTAGCTCCTACAATGAGCAGTTCTTC. Translated, it gives CASSLALSSYNEQFF. The chain links TRBV5-5 to TRBJ2-1; D is unresolved. Germline V gives CDR1 SGHKS, CDR2 YYEKEE (reference sequence). The V end lost 0 bases, the J end lost 0 bases, and 7 bases lay between the germline ends. The CDR3 is 15 residues long.

The chain employs TRBV5-4 and TRBJ2-1, with 13 bases lining up with TRBD2. Trimming cost V 9 bases and J 4 bases; bases outside gene matches: 1. This CDR3 spans 13 amino acids. Germline CDR1 reads SGHNT; CDR2 reads YYREEE (reference sequence). The CDR3 nucleotides read TGTGCCACACTAGCGGGGGGGTACAATGAGCAGTTCTTC. Protein sequence: CATLAGGYNEQFF.

In regard to this clone: Compared with germline, one end of the junction differs, possibly owing to a read error. Distinct nucleotide sequences in the sample also encode this CDR3. This chain uses TRBV12-3 or TRBV12-4 with TRBJ1-1; D gene unclear. The CDR3 sequence is 12 residues long. Written as DNA, the CDR3 is TGTGCTAGCAGGCTTCTAGACACTGAAGCTTTCTTT. Its translation is CASRLLDTEAFF.

The rearrangement uses TRBV9 and TRBJ2-4, with D perhaps TRBD1 (5 bases). This CDR3 region has 16 residues. Germline V gene data show CDR1 as SGDLS and CDR2 as YYNGEE. V lost 0 bases, J lost 3 bases, and 13 bases lay in between. CDR3 sequence (DNA): TGTGCCAGCAGCGTAGGATGGGGCCTGGGCAAAAACATTCAGTACTTC. Translated: CASSVGWGLGKNIQYF.

The chain has TRBV5-1 and TRBJ1-1, with D possibly TRBD1 on 5 matching bases. V was clipped by 4 bases and J by 3 bases, with 13 bases between them. The CDR3 is 14 amino acids. Looked up from germline, CDR1 is SGHRS and CDR2 is YFSETQ. This CDR3 is CASSPSLGDTEAFF. The CDR3 nucleotides read TGCGCCAGCAGCCCTTCCCTAGGGGACACTGAAGCTTTCTTT.

V is TRBV4-1 and J is TRBJ1-2; D call uncertain. The CDR3 is made up of 13 amino acids. V dropped 1 base and J dropped 8 bases, with 11 bases sitting between them. Germline-derived CDR1 and CDR2 are MGHRA and YSYEKL. The chain's CDR3 is CASSQVLQGGYTF. The CDR3 DNA reads TGCGCCAGCAGCCAAGTCCTACAAGGGGGCTACACCTTC.

This clone was counted ten times or more. This chain connects TRBV7-9 to TRBJ1-3; 7 bases match TRBD1. Trimming removed 3 bases from V and 0 bases from J; junction bases left unmatched: 14. The CDR3 length is 19 residues. The germline V gene has CDR1 SEHNR and CDR2 FQNEAQ (reference sequence). The chain's CDR3 is CASSLSPGGFQNSGNTIYF. CDR3 bases: TGTGCCAGCAGCTTGTCCCCAGGGGGTTTTCAAAACTCTGGAAACACCATATATTTT.

This sequence joins TRBV9 and TRBJ1-1; the D gene is possibly TRBD1 (5 bases). CDR1 and CDR2 (germline): SGDLS, YYNGEE. Between the trimmed V and J ends, which lost 4 bases and 8 bases, there was a span of 21 bases. The CDR3 is 15 residues long. The DNA for the CDR3 is TGTGCCAGCAGCCCAACACCGGGACGGAACGAAGAAGCTTTCTTT. Amino acid sequence: CASSPTPGRNEEAFF.

This rearrangement joins TRBV30 to TRBJ2-7, with D unclear. V was cut by 5 bases and J by 0 bases, with 8 bases left in between. The CDR3 is 12 residues long. Looked up from germline, CDR1 is GTSNPN and CDR2 is SVGIG (reference sequence). The CDR3 here is CAWGPSSYEQYF. CDR3 in DNA: TGTGCCTGGGGACCTAGCTCCTACGAGCAGTACTTC.

This chain connects TRBV18 to TRBJ1-3, with D tentatively TRBD1 (5 bases). This CDR3 contains 14 residues. Germline assignment: CDR1 KGHSH and CDR2 LQKENI. Trimming took 3 bases from V and 1 from J, leaving 7 bases between them. The CDR3 sequence: CASSPGRSGNTIYF. CDR3 nucleotide sequence: TGTGCCAGCTCACCGGGGCGGTCTGGAAACACCATATATTTT.

This sequence joins TRBV11-3 and TRBJ2-2, with 7 bases lining up with TRBD1. This CDR3 region has 15 residues. CDR1 is SGHNT, CDR2 YENEEA, per germline. V was pared by 4 bases and J by 4 bases, with 6 bases of the junction left unmatched. In DNA, the CDR3 is TGTGCCAGCAGCTCGAGGGCAGGGGGCACCGGGGAGCTGTTTTTT. It is translated as CASSSRAGGTGELFF.

V is TRBV5-1 and J is TRBJ1-2; 9 nucleotides align to TRBD1. Germline CDR1 reads SGHRS; CDR2 reads YFSETQ. The CDR3 is made up of 15 amino acids. V lost 2 bases and J lost 6; bases outside the gene matches: 8. The CDR3 loop is CASSLTGGAGNGYTF. The DNA for the CDR3 is TGCGCCAGCAGCTTAACAGGGGGCGCGGGGAATGGCTACACCTTC.

The chain employs TRBV5-1 and TRBJ2-5; TRBD1 agrees at 11 bases. Looked up from germline, CDR1 is SGHRS and CDR2 is YFSETQ. With 4 bases clipped from V and 5 bases from J, the junction kept 10 bases outside the gene matches. The CDR3 totals 16 residues. The CDR3 is CASSPRTGGAGETQYF. CDR3 DNA: TGCGCCAGCAGCCCCAGGACAGGGGGCGCGGGGGAGACCCAGTACTTC.

The rearrangement joins TRBV6-5 to TRBJ1-3; the match to TRBD1 covers 7 bases. V was clipped by 6 bases and J by 8 bases; unmatched bases: 4. The V gene's germline CDR1 is MNHEY and CDR2 SVGAGI. This CDR3 has 12 residues. The CDR3 nucleotides are TGTGCCAGCAGGCCTACAGGGGACACCATATATTTT. Protein product: CASRPTGDTIYF.

The chain employs TRBV28 and TRBJ1-5, with D possibly being TRBD1 (6 bases). Trimming took off 4 bases at V and 2 bases at J, with 18 bases between the two ends. Germline V CDR1 and CDR2: MDHEN, SYDVKM. This CDR3 has 17 amino acids. In DNA form, the CDR3 reads TGTGCCAGCAGTTCCCCGAGGGGGGGAGGTGGCAATCAGCCCCAGCATTTT. Protein: CASSSPRGGGGNQPQHF.

The V and J genes are TRBV5-4 and TRBJ1-4; D perhaps matches TRBD1 (6 bases). Trimming took 0 bases from V and 1 from J, leaving 13 bases between them. This CDR3 spans 17 amino acids. Germline CDR1 SGHNT, CDR2 YYREEE (reference sequence). The CDR3: CASSLATGLRTNEKLFF. DNA for the CDR3: TGTGCCAGCAGCTTGGCTACAGGGTTGAGAACTAATGAAAAACTGTTTTTT.

The chain recombines TRBV18 with TRBJ1-1; unclear D gene. Germline V gene sequence: CDR1 KGHSH, CDR2 LQKENI. V dropped 3 bases and J dropped 4 bases, with 12 bases sitting between them. The CDR3 has 14 residues. CDR3: CASSPGEGITEAFF. As DNA, the CDR3 is TGTGCCAGCTCACCCGGGGAGGGTATCACTGAAGCTTTCTTT.

The rearrangement uses TRBV6-5 and TRBJ2-7; no clear D gene. The ends were cut back, 8 bases at V and 3 bases at J, with 14 bases in the middle. The CDR3 is 13 residues long. CDR1 and CDR2 from the germline V gene are MNHEY and SVGAGI. CDR3 residues: CASQDGSFYEQYF. CDR3 bases: TGTGCCAGCCAAGACGGGTCATTCTACGAGCAGTACTTC.